The entry below describes one TCR beta chain. This specimen belongs to a study of blood T cell repertoires in COVID-19. Study background: Donors in the United States, Italy and Spain gave samples during acute or convalescent COVID-19. PBMCs, B-cell-depleted T cells, or T cells were the source of the cDNA or gDNA that made up the material.

V lost 1 base, J lost 3 bases, and 18 bases lay in between. Germline CDR1 and CDR2: GTSNPN and SVGIG (reference sequence). This CDR3 has 17 residues. Original processing notes: Amplification of reference gene primers provided the estimated nucleated cell counts. TCRdb's copy holds only in-frame clones and misses some; the assay was immunoSEQ multiplex PCR. D and trimming were read from the DNA, whereas the V and J calls and clone size are those reported in that table. The sample carries 250,000 to 300,000 clones, about 83% recorded once. The TCR originated in a man older than 75 with acute or convalescent COVID-19. The V and J genes are TRBV30 and TRBJ1-4, with D unclear. Source material: peripheral blood. The CDR3 DNA reads as TGTGCCTGGAGTGAACCCAAGTCACAAGTATCTAATGAAAAACTGTTTTTT. This translates into CAWSEPKSQVSNEKLFF.